The rows below give T cell receptor beta chains drawn from one sample of a study of T cell responses to AZD1222 COVID-19 vaccine. Using immunoSEQ multiplex PCR, the repertoire was profiled, and TCRdb retains in-frame clones only, with some absent. The table lists some 150,000 clones, approximately 91% of them singletons. Source: peripheral blood, taken on day 0 of AZD1222 vaccination. These receptors originate from an adult in good health. Both conserved end residues are part of each CDR3. The order of the fields is J gene, CDR3 length, V gene, D gene, clone size, CDR3 DNA, CDR3 protein. D genes are given only for firm matches. Rows may omit the clone size; those that give it use once, few, many or a size class.

TRBJ1-1 13 TRBV24-1 - once TGTGCCACCAGTGATTCCGGACGGGATGAAGCTTTCTTT CATSDSGRDEAFF
TRBJ1-5 14 TRBV19 TRBD1 - TGTGCCAGTAGTATTGGACAGGGGCATCAGCCCCAGCATTTT CASSIGQGHQPQHF
TRBJ2-6 15 TRBV5-1 - once TGCGCCAGCAGCTTGGGGAAGAGTGGGGCCAACGTCCTGACTTTC CASSLGKSGANVLTF
TRBJ1-6 14 TRBV27 TRBD1 - TGTGCCAGCAGTCCACGGGACAGGGCTTCACCCCTCCACTTT CASSPRDRASPLHF
TRBJ1-2 14 TRBV3-1/TRBV3-2 - - TGTGCCAGCAGCCAACGGACAGAAAACTATGGCTACACCTTC CASSQRTENYGYTF
TRBJ2-2 11 TRBV12-3/TRBV12-4 - - TGTGCCAGCAGTTTCCCGGGGGAGCTGTTTTTT CASSFPGELFF
TRBJ2-1 15 TRBV9 - - TGTGCCAGCAGCTCCAGACTGGAATTGCTCAATGAGCAGTTCTTC CASSSRLELLNEQFF
TRBJ1-5 15 TRBV5-8 TRBD1 - TGTGCCAGCAGCTTGAGGGACAGGGGGAACCAGCCCCAGCATTTT CASSLRDRGNQPQHF
TRBJ2-1 15 TRBV7-8 - - TGTGCCGGGTCACTAAGGCGGGGTGGGGACAATGAGCAGTTCTTC CAGSLRRGGDNEQFF
TRBJ1-4 14 TRBV6-5 - - TGTGCCAGCACCAAGCGGGGGGATGGCGAAAAACTGTTTTTT CASTKRGDGEKLFF
TRBJ1-1 13 TRBV7-3 - - TGTGCCAGCAGCTTCGGGCAGCACACTGAAGCTTTCTTT CASSFGQHTEAFF
TRBJ1-1 15 TRBV5-5 - - TGTGCCAGCAACATGGGGGCAGGAGTGAACACTGAAGCTTTCTTT CASNMGAGVNTEAFF
TRBJ2-3 14 TRBV5-6 TRBD2 - TGTGCCAGCATCACTAGCGGGGGCACAGATACGCAGTATTTT CASITSGGTDTQYF
TRBJ2-6 15 TRBV5-4 - - TGTGCCAGCAGCTATAGCCGATCTGGGGCCAACGTCCTGACTTTC CASSYSRSGANVLTF
TRBJ1-2 17 TRBV15 - - TGTGCCACCAGCAGGTCGGACAGTCGAATTAGGTCCTATGGCTACACCTTC CATSRSDSRIRSYGYTF
TRBJ1-2 13 TRBV7-9 - - TGTGCCAGCAGCTTCCAGGGGAGGAATGGCTACACCTTC CASSFQGRNGYTF
TRBJ1-2 14 TRBV15 - - TGTGCCACCAGCAGAGATCGGGACCTGGGGGGCTACACCTTC CATSRDRDLGGYTF
TRBJ2-4 14 TRBV5-1 TRBD1 - TGCGCCAGCAGCACCGAGGGGGCCAGAGACATTCAGTACTTC CASSTEGARDIQYF
TRBJ1-1 14 TRBV19 - few TGTGCCAGTAGTCGGGGGGGGTTAAACACTGAAGCTTTCTTT CASSRGGLNTEAFF
TRBJ2-3 14 TRBV10-2 - - TGCGCCAGCAGTGAGGCTATGGCGCCAGATACGCAGTATTTT CASSEAMAPDTQYF
TRBJ2-7 14 TRBV7-9 - - TGTGCCAGCAGTTACACAGGGGGGGACGTCGAGCAGTACTTC CASSYTGGDVEQYF
TRBJ1-2 13 TRBV6-2/TRBV6-3 - - TGTGCCAGCAGCCTCCCAGTCGGCTATGGCTACACCTTC CASSLPVGYGYTF
TRBJ2-3 14 TRBV3-1/TRBV3-2 - - TGTGCCAGCAGTTGGGGCGGAAGCACAGATACGCAGTATTTT CASSWGGSTDTQYF
TRBJ1-6 15 TRBV11-1 TRBD1 - TGTGCCAGCAGCTCGGGACAGGGCATAGGTTCACCCCTCCACTTT CASSSGQGIGSPLHF
TRBJ1-2 15 TRBV10-3 - - TGTGCCATCAGTGAGGCGACGGGGGGGGCTGATGGCTACACCTTC CAISEATGGADGYTF
TRBJ2-1 16 TRBV5-6 TRBD1 - TGTGCCAGCAGCCTATTCGGGACAGGCCTACTTATCGTCCAGTTCTTC CASSLFGTGLLIVQFF
TRBJ2-6 14 TRBV6-4 - - TGTGCCAGCAGTGACGGGTCGGGGGCCAACGTCCTGACTTTC CASSDGSGANVLTF
TRBJ2-2 15 TRBV6-5 TRBD1 - TGTGCCAGCAGCTTGACAGGGGTCCTCACCGGGGAGCTGTTTTTT CASSLTGVLTGELFF
TRBJ1-1 16 TRBV28 TRBD1 once TGTGCCAGCACCAGACCATCGGGACAGGGGAACACTGAAGCTTTCTTT CASTRPSGQGNTEAFF
TRBJ2-2 14 TRBV27 - - TGTGCCAGCAGTTTTACCCAGGGAACCGGGGAGCTGTTTTTT CASSFTQGTGELFF
TRBJ1-3 14 TRBV14 - - TGTGCCAGCAGCCCGACCACCTCTGGAAACACCATATATTTT CASSPTTSGNTIYF
TRBJ1-3 15 TRBV28 - - TGTGCCAGCAGTTTGGGGGTGGGCTCTGGAAACACCATATATTTT CASSLGVGSGNTIYF
TRBJ2-1 14 TRBV5-1 TRBD2 - TGCGCCAGCACCCCTGGGGCGGGAGAGAGTGAGCAGTTCTTC CASTPGAGESEQFF
TRBJ2-1 15 TRBV28 - - TGTGCCAGCAGTGTAGGGGCGATTTCCTACAATGAGCAGTTCTTC CASSVGAISYNEQFF
TRBJ2-2 16 TRBV5-4 TRBD2 few TGTGCCAGCAGCTCTGGACTAGCGGGGGCCACCGGGGAGCTGTTTTTT CASSSGLAGATGELFF
TRBJ2-3 14 TRBV10-3 - once TGTGCCATCAGTGAGCCGGGGAGCGCAGATACGCAGTATTTT CAISEPGSADTQYF
TRBJ1-1 16 TRBV7-2 - - TGTGCCAGCAGCTTAGCGGGCGGCAGACTGAACACTGAAGCTTTCTTT CASSLAGGRLNTEAFF
TRBJ2-7 15 TRBV11-2 TRBD1 - TGTGCCAGCAGCTTAGTCGCAGGGGGCCGGTACGAGCAGTACTTC CASSLVAGGRYEQYF
TRBJ2-2 17 TRBV19 TRBD1 - TGTGCCAGTAGTTCCCGAGGGGGACAGGGTGTCACCGGGGAGCTGTTTTTT CASSSRGGQGVTGELFF
TRBJ2-3 13 TRBV29-1 TRBD2 - TGCAGCGTTGAAGGCGGGAGTGCAGATACGCAGTATTTT CSVEGGSADTQYF
TRBJ2-2 15 TRBV11-3 TRBD1 - TGTGCCAGCAGCACGGGACAGGGAAGGTCCGGGGAGCTGTTTTTT CASSTGQGRSGELFF
TRBJ1-6 15 TRBV1 - - TGCACCAGCAAAGTGATCCCTGATAACAATTCACCCCTCCACTTT CTSKVIPDNNSPLHF
TRBJ1-4 11 TRBV28 - - TGTGCCAGCAGGTCTGGTGAAAAACTGTTTTTT CASRSGEKLFF
TRBJ2-1 19 TRBV5-1 TRBD2 once TGCGCCAGCAGCTCCCCGGGACTAGCGGGAGTGAGCTCCTACAATGAGCAGTTCTTC CASSSPGLAGVSSYNEQFF
TRBJ1-1 15 TRBV19 - - TGTGCCAGTAGGGACCGGGGTGGCCTGAACACTGAAGCTTTCTTT CASRDRGGLNTEAFF
TRBJ1-2 12 TRBV7-8 - - TGTGCCAGCAGCCCAGACACCTATGGCTACACCTTC CASSPDTYGYTF
TRBJ2-1 13 TRBV7-3 - few TGTGCCAGCAGCGAAGAAACAGGGTACGAGCAGTTCTTC CASSEETGYEQFF
TRBJ1-5 14 TRBV6-5 - once TGTGCCAGCAGTTACTCAGGGGGGAATCAGCCCCAGCATTTT CASSYSGGNQPQHF
TRBJ1-1 13 TRBV3-1/TRBV3-2 - - TGTGCCAGCAGCCAAGTAAGCGGGCTCGAAGCTTTCTTT CASSQVSGLEAFF
TRBJ2-7 17 TRBV7-9 - - TGTGCCAGCAGCTTAGGCGCCCGGACCCAGAGCTCCTACGAGCAGTACTTC CASSLGARTQSSYEQYF
TRBJ1-3 16 TRBV4-3 - - TGCGCCAGCAGCCACCAAACAGGTTATCCAGGAAACACCATATATTTT CASSHQTGYPGNTIYF
TRBJ2-1 14 TRBV7-8 - - TGTGCCAGCAGCTTAGGGGAGGTCCACAATGAGCAGTTCTTC CASSLGEVHNEQFF
TRBJ2-1 15 TRBV7-9 - - TGTGCCAGCAGCTTAAGACAGGGACTAACCAATGAGCAGTTCTTC CASSLRQGLTNEQFF
TRBJ1-4 14 TRBV5-1 TRBD1 once TGCGCCAGCAGCCGGGGACAGCTTAATGAAAAACTGTTTTTT CASSRGQLNEKLFF
TRBJ1-4 15 TRBV3-1/TRBV3-2 - - TGTGCCAGCAGCCAATTGACGTGGGAAAATGAAAAACTGTTTTTT CASSQLTWENEKLFF
TRBJ2-1 15 TRBV14 TRBD1 - TGTGCCAGCAGCCAAACAGGGGGCTCCTACAATGAGCAGTTCTTC CASSQTGGSYNEQFF
TRBJ1-1 17 TRBV11-2 TRBD1 - TGTGCCAGCAGCTTTGGGACAGGGTCCCCTATGAACACTGAAGCTTTCTTT CASSFGTGSPMNTEAFF